This T cell receptor beta chain came from a study of T cell changes during pregnancy in multiple sclerosis. V lost 6 bases, J lost 0 bases, and 11 bases stayed unmatched. Germline V gene sequence: CDR1 MDHEN, CDR2 SYDVKM. This CDR3 has 18 residues. Profiling relied on immunoSEQ multiplex PCR, and the TCRdb table lists in-frame clones only, not all of them. The sample consists of 95,000 to 150,000 clones, around 93% of them appearing once. This rearrangement joins TRBV28 to TRBJ2-6, with 7 nucleotides matching TRBD1. The sample consisted of peripheral blood, taken before pregnancy. This TCR was recovered from a female donor with multiple sclerosis, enrolled in a pregnancy study. The chain's CDR3 is CASSPQNDRVSGANVLTF. The CDR3 nucleotides read TGTGCCAGCAGCCCACAAAACGACAGGGTCTCTGGGGCCAACGTCCTGACTTTC.